What follows describes a single T cell receptor (beta chain). Its antigen is currently unknown. A multiplex PCR was run with 60 Vbeta primers and 13 Jbeta primers. Generated by immunoSEQ multiplex PCR, the TCRdb table keeps only in-frame clones and is missing some. The repertoire holds roughly 190,000 clones, around 80% seen once, with under 2% in the top ten. The CDR3 length is 15 residues. Germline V CDR1 and CDR2: SGHRS, YFSETQ. The junction had 9 bases not matched to a gene; V was cut back by 5 bases and J by 2 bases. This sample is part of a study of cytomegalovirus exposure and HLA in healthy donors. General study points: In a later analysis, TCR association rates varied by HLA locus: DRB1 most, HLA-C fewest. Reports indicate that TCR beta sequences accurately predicted the HLA-A and HLA-B alleles of most subjects. In a later analysis, an Asian-associated ancestry cluster reportedly showed fewer N-insertions than the 666-donor mean.

This clonotype was obtained from a man aged 40-49 years in good health and CMV-seropositive. The V and J genes are TRBV5-1 and TRBJ1-1; 7 nucleotides line up with TRBD1. Sequencing was carried out using PBMCs. The CDR3 loop reads CASRYGTARNTEAFF. CDR3 nucleotides: TGCGCCAGCAGGTATGGGACAGCCAGAAACACTGAAGCTTTCTTT.